This T cell receptor (beta chain) was recovered during a study of vaccination effects on CD4 cells after COVID-19. Germline V gene data show CDR1 as SGHTA and CDR2 as FQGNSA. The germline V and J ends were trimmed by 2 bases and 1 base, with 11 bases remaining between them. This CDR3 is 15 amino acids long. This table comes from immunoSEQ multiplex PCR, and its TCRdb copy is limited to in-frame clones, with some not included. This sample has around 62,000 clones; about 67% occur once, and the top ten carry roughly 2%. Culturing for about ten days preceded CD4+ T cell isolation. Subjects were given two BNT162b2 or mRNA-1273 vaccine doses. No vaccinee had earlier SARS-CoV-2 infection, and nucleocapsid antibodies were negative. In the case of this clone: Its antigen is as yet unknown.

This specimen consisted of CD4+ T cells from PBMCs cultured without peptide, obtained after COVID-19 vaccination. The chain joins TRBV7-2 to TRBJ1-2, with D tentatively TRBD1 (5 bases). The source is a human donor who received a COVID-19 vaccine. The CDR3 DNA is TGTGCCAGCAGCTTATTTGAGACAGTTAACTATGGCTACACCTTC. Translating gives CASSLFETVNYGYTF.